The 12 T cell receptor beta chains presented below share a single source sample, sequenced in a study of T-cell reconstitution after alpha-beta-depleted transplantation in children. TCRbeta library construction was performed incorporating unique molecular identifiers. TCRdb reprocessed the PCR reads with MiXCR, giving one entry per CDR3 protein. The sample lists hundreds of thousands of distinct CDR3 sequences, over 10% occurring once. Source: PBMCs, mostly from graft donor cells, taken 360 days after TCRalphabeta/CD19-depleted stem cell transplant. The receptor set was obtained from a male patient between 5 and 17 years old who had a stem cell transplant for acute myeloid leukemia, so the T cells may come from the graft donor.

This chain uses TRBV10-3 with TRBJ2-7; TRBD2 agrees at 8 bases. Germline CDR1 ENHRY, CDR2 SYGVKD. CDR3 length: 15 residues. V shed 5 bases, J shed 0 bases, and the junction held 6 bases outside the gene matches. CDR3 DNA: TGTGCCATCAGTATCTTCCTAGCGGGCTCCTACGAGCAGTACTTC. It is translated as CAISIFLAGSYEQYF.

This clonotype has ten or more counts. The chain combines TRBV29-1 with TRBJ2-7, with D possibly TRBD2 on 6 matching bases. There are 13 residues in the CDR3. Between the trimmed V and J ends, which lost 5 bases and 6 bases, there was a span of 17 bases. Per the germline V gene, CDR1 is SQVTM and CDR2 is ANQGSEA. The CDR3: CSVSGGTVGEQYF. In nucleotides, the CDR3 is TGCAGCGTTTCTGGCGGGACCGTGGGCGAGCAGTACTTC.

V usage is TRBV28 and J usage is TRBJ2-7; 10 bases map to TRBD2. The V segment lost 8 bases and the J segment 3 bases; nucleotides outside the gene matches: 13. This CDR3 is built from 16 residues. Per the germline V gene, CDR1 is MDHEN and CDR2 is SYDVKM. The CDR3 region has the DNA TGTGCCAGCGGCCGCCGGTTTCTAGCGGGAGACTACGAGCAGTACTTC. It codes for CASGRRFLAGDYEQYF.

The chain joins TRBV7-2 to TRBJ2-3; 8 bases match TRBD2. Trimming removed 1 base from V and 2 bases from J; junction bases left unmatched: 5. CDR3 length: 16 residues. The V gene's germline CDR1 is SGHTA and CDR2 FQGNSA. The CDR3 DNA reads TGTGCCAGCAGCTTAGACACGGGAGGGCTCACAGATACGCAGTATTTT. This translates into CASSLDTGGLTDTQYF.

This clonotype was seen at least ten times. V is TRBV18 and J is TRBJ1-5; TRBD1 might be the D (5 bases). The V and J ends lost 3 bases and 11 bases respectively, with 17 bases between them. CDR1 is KGHSH and CDR2 is LQKENI in the germline V gene. The CDR3 spans 14 residues. DNA of the CDR3: TGTGCCAGCTCACCGCAGGCGGGGGAAGGTACCCAGCATTTT. It translates to CASSPQAGEGTQHF.

The chain has TRBV28 and TRBJ2-5, with 7 nucleotides matching TRBD2. Germline values: CDR1 MDHEN, CDR2 SYDVKM. V gave up 6 bases and J gave up 1 base; unmatched junction bases: 14. The CDR3 runs to 17 residues. The CDR3 loop reads CASSVGTIQAGQETQYF. CDR3 nucleotide sequence: TGTGCCAGCAGCGTAGGGACTATCCAAGCGGGCCAAGAGACCCAGTACTTC.

Points on this clonotype: At one end, the junction sequence differs from germline, possibly due to a read error. The rearrangement uses TRBV5-1 and TRBJ2-7; weak D call: TRBD2 (5 bases). Germline lookup yields CDR1 SGHRS and CDR2 YFSETQ. This CDR3 has 12 residues. CDR3 DNA sequence: TGCGCCAGCAGCTTGGCCGGGGAGCCACCTAACTTC. It is translated as CASSLAGEPPNF.

This clonotype was seen repeatedly, ten times or more. This chain connects TRBV29-1 to TRBJ2-2; D unresolved. CDR1 and CDR2 from the germline V gene are SQVTM and ANQGSEA. V lost 0 bases and J lost 1, with 12 bases in between. CDR3 length: 16 residues. CDR3 sequence (DNA): TGCAGCGTTGAAGAAGTCAGCCCCATGAACACCGGGGAGCTGTTTTTT. Protein sequence: CSVEEVSPMNTGELFF.

This clonotype was found a few times. V usage is TRBV15 and J usage is TRBJ1-2, with D tentatively TRBD1 (5 bases). Per germline, CDR1 LNHNV and CDR2 YYDKDF (reference sequence). This CDR3 contains 15 residues. With 4 bases removed from V and 2 bases from J, the gap between germline ends came to 14 bases. The CDR3 DNA follows: TGTGCCACCAGCATCCAGGGAGGGCAAAACTATGGCTACACCTTC. Translation gives CATSIQGGQNYGYTF.

This chain links TRBV4-2 with TRBJ1-1; TRBD1 is a possible D gene (6 bases). CDR1 is LGHNA and CDR2 is YNFKEQ in the germline V gene. The CDR3 consists of 15 residues. Trimming removed 3 bases from V and 6 bases from J, with 17 bases in between. This CDR3 is CASSQPTGKVAEAFF. DNA of the CDR3: TGTGCCAGCAGCCAGCCCACAGGGAAGGTCGCTGAAGCTTTCTTT.

The V gene is TRBV4-3, the J gene TRBJ1-6; 9 bases fit TRBD1. The CDR3 spans 19 residues. Germline assignment: CDR1 LGHNA and CDR2 YSLEER. The V gene end was trimmed by 0 bases and the J gene end by 0 bases; junction bases not matched to a gene: 6. CDR3 amino acids: CASSQEIGTGSSYNSPLHF. DNA of the CDR3: TGCGCCAGCAGCCAAGAAATAGGGACAGGGAGCTCCTATAATTCACCCCTCCACTTT.

The gene calls are TRBV4-3 and TRBJ2-1, with 7 positions matching TRBD1. CDR1 LGHNA and CDR2 YSLEER come from the germline V gene. This CDR3 has 16 amino acids. J was trimmed by 4 bases and V by 2 bases; bases with no gene match: 8. CDR3 region: CASSQLGPGGYNEQFF. The DNA of the CDR3 is TGCGCCAGCAGCCAACTCGGACCAGGGGGTTACAATGAGCAGTTCTTC.